This is a list of T cell receptor beta chains from one sample in a study of blood T cell repertoires in COVID-19. Here immunoSEQ multiplex PCR was the method, and the copy in TCRdb shows in-frame clones only, minus some. The sample shows under 200,000 clones, more than 75% of them seen only once. Specimen: peripheral blood. These receptors originate from a middle-aged man with active or convalescent COVID-19. The conserved cysteine and the conserved F or W are not part of the CDR3 here.

v_call cdr3_aa
TRBV11-2 ASSLASGNNEQF
TRBV6-4 ASRETLAGVVF
TRBV18 ASSPRGPAQNGEAF
TRBV29-1 SVRTSGRLHNEQF
TRBV6-1 ASSDTGDPTDTQY
TRBV7-8 ASSLRRGTGVYNEQF
TRBV7-8 ASSSWAAGRQNEKLF
TRBV5-4 ASSLVSGATEAF
TRBV27 ASSLGTGGRIYEQY
TRBV29-1 SVQPTGLITEAF
TRBV27 ASTWGQGTGELF
TRBV11-2 ASSLRIAWEGRSGELF
TRBV10-3 AIRRQESTAEAF
TRBV6-5 ASSYLGGTTDTQY
TRBV12-5 ASGLDGGPNQPQH
TRBV18 ASSPDAGSTGELF
TRBV28 ASQALRGETQY
TRBV30 AWSVFSPGYT
TRBV19 ASSGTVYGYT
TRBV28 ASILAVEPGNEQF
TRBV19 ASSPVVEANTIY
TRBV5-5 ASSLTELSNTEAF
TRBV19 ASSAGQGVWNTIY
TRBV27 ASLPSLGLAGPYEQY
TRBV5-4 ASSPSAGGLDEQY
TRBV9 ASSVGSEAF
TRBV25-1 ASSEYTGAMNTEAF
TRBV5-4 ASSTQGATEAF
TRBV5-8 ASSSTGKSTDTQY
TRBV15 ATSSLTGELF
TRBV25-1 ATRQAGRGNTEAF
TRBV11-2 ASSFFDRATGELF
TRBV28 ASLDRGTQPQH
TRBV30 AWSPTGSNQPQH
TRBV2 ASNVGNQPQH
TRBV7-2 ASSKNRRGGNTEAF
TRBV5-1 ASSLWVAGTYEQY
TRBV7-9 ASSSAVVTGNTIY
TRBV6-4 ASSVQGKDTDTQY
TRBV5-4 ASSLMAAPNTEAF
TRBV19 ASSKQGLGGFGELF
TRBV27 ASRAFGQGMYGYT
TRBV18 ASSPTVQETQY
TRBV5-1 ASSLEQGEKLF
TRBV18 ASSPDSFYGYT
TRBV28 ASTIWGRGQPQH
TRBV5-6 ASSWRAGVNTGELF
TRBV2 ASSEWGGSNQPQH
TRBV6-5 ASSSGTVNQPQH
TRBV7-2 ASSLDDRPFYDQH
TRBV4-3 ASSPRVGTEAF
TRBV19 ASSISTGNTEAF
TRBV11-3 ASSSGTGLFRETEAF
TRBV7-9 ASGGGSNTEAF
TRBV2 ASSVTSPGGTYNEQF
TRBV4-3 ASSQDPRGSEKLF